These 11 T cell receptor beta chains originate from one sample sequenced in a study of Graves' ophthalmopathy and Graves' hyperthyroidism. The TCR beta CDR3 regions underwent amplification from RNA transcripts. HTBI-primed RT-PCR formed the first round, and a multiplex PCR formed the second. TCRdb re-called the multiplex PCR reads through MiXCR, storing one row per CDR3 protein. In the table there are hundreds of thousands of distinct CDR3 sequences, about 38% of which are singletons. Sequencing input: peripheral blood. The source of these receptors is an adult man with Graves' ophthalmopathy.

The chain links TRBV2 to TRBJ2-5, with TRBD1 identical over 11 bases. The CDR3 extends over 15 amino acids. J was trimmed by 3 bases and V by 5 bases; bases with no gene match: 5. Germline V gene lookup returns CDR1 SNHLY and CDR2 FYNNEI. Here the CDR3 reads CASSRDRGEEETQYF. The CDR3 DNA sequence: TGTGCCAGCAGTCGGGACAGGGGGGAGGAAGAGACCCAGTACTTC.

The table lists this clonotype with many counts. The chain uses TRBV2 and TRBJ1-6; D perhaps matches TRBD1 (6 bases). Germline V gene sequence: CDR1 SNHLY, CDR2 FYNNEI. V was trimmed by 1 base and J by 0 bases, leaving 16 bases between them. This CDR3 spans 19 amino acids. CDR3 nucleotide sequence: TGTGCCAGCAGTGAAGGGACAGCTTCGCCGGGCTCCTATAATTCACCCCTCCACTTT. Translated: CASSEGTASPGSYNSPLHF.

The chain couples TRBV29-1 to TRBJ2-2; D possibly corresponds to TRBD1 (5 bases). CDR1 is SQVTM and CDR2 is ANQGSEA in the germline V gene. V dropped 7 bases and J dropped 3 bases, with 15 bases sitting between them. The CDR3 has 14 amino acids. DNA of the CDR3: TGCAGCGCCCAGGCCGACAGTGACACCGGGGAGCTGTTTTTT. Translation gives CSAQADSDTGELFF.

This clonotype was seen a few times. The V gene is TRBV11-2, the J gene TRBJ1-1; no clear D. In germline, CDR1 is SGHAT, CDR2 FQNNGV. The V end lost 1 base, the J end lost 4 bases, and 16 bases lay between the germline ends. The CDR3 runs 16 residues. The CDR3: CASSLAGVSYRTEAFF. CDR3 bases: TGTGCCAGCAGCTTAGCCGGGGTGAGTTATCGCACTGAAGCTTTCTTT.

As regards this clonotype: One end of the junction is discordant with germline, which a read error may explain. The rearrangement links TRBV12-3 or TRBV12-4 to TRBJ1-5, with D possibly being TRBD1 (5 bases). The CDR3 loop spans 17 amino acids. CDR3 in DNA: TGTGCCAGCAGCTTAGGCCCAGGGCGGAGAGACAATCAGCCCCAGCATTTT. This sequence encodes CASSLGPGRRDNQPQHF.

This clonotype was seen only once. The germline gene is not matched at one end of the junction; a read error may be the cause. The chain links TRBV24-1 to TRBJ2-2, with a weak D call TRBD1 (6 bases). The CDR3 has 14 residues. Looked up from germline, CDR1 is KGHDR and CDR2 is SFDVKD. The chain's CDR3 is CASSLGGVAGELFF. The CDR3 bases are TGTGCCAGCAGTTTAGGGGGAGTCGCCGGGGAGCTGTTTTTT.

This clonotype was found a few times. V is TRBV18 and J is TRBJ1-4, with 10 nucleotides matching TRBD1. Germline V gives CDR1 KGHSH, CDR2 LQKENI. The CDR3 is 15 amino acids. V lost 5 bases to trimming and J lost 1 base; unmatched junction nucleotides: 1. The CDR3 sequence is CASSDRGRTNEKLFF. The CDR3 DNA reads TGTGCCAGCTCAGACAGGGGGCGAACTAATGAAAAACTGTTTTTT.

This sequence joins TRBV11-3 and TRBJ2-5, with unresolved D. The CDR3 consists of 18 residues. Trimming pared 5 bases from V and 1 base from J, leaving 23 bases between. In germline, CDR1 is SGHNT, CDR2 YENEEA. This CDR3 is CASSLRVGPYKPQETQYF. The CDR3 nucleotides are TGTGCCAGCAGCCTTCGGGTGGGCCCTTATAAACCCCAAGAGACCCAGTACTTC.

The rearrangement uses TRBV3-1 and TRBJ1-2; 7 positions agree with TRBD1. The CDR3 is 15 residues long. Germline trimming cut 3 bases from V and 0 bases from J; bases unmatched to any gene: 4. Germline values: CDR1 LGHDT, CDR2 YNNKEL (reference sequence). CDR3 region: CASSQRDSTNYGYTF. The CDR3 DNA is TGTGCCAGCAGCCAGCGGGACAGCACTAACTATGGCTACACCTTC.

This clonotype was seen repeatedly, ten times or more. The rearrangement links TRBV2 to TRBJ1-2, with D possibly TRBD1 on 5 matching bases. The V end was cut by 4 bases, the J end by 7 bases, with 13 bases between. CDR1 is SNHLY and CDR2 is FYNNEI in the germline V gene. The CDR3 runs to 13 residues. CDR3 sequence reads: CASSGEGLSGYTF. The CDR3 DNA sequence: TGTGCCAGCAGTGGGGAGGGGCTAAGTGGCTACACCTTC.

For this clonotype: A much larger clonotype is one base distant, so this may be a read error. The V call is TRBV7-9, the J call TRBJ2-5; D might be TRBD1 or TRBD2, each matching 5 bases. The CDR3 is made up of 15 amino acids. The germline V gene encodes CDR1 SEHNR and CDR2 FQNEAQ (reference sequence). CDR3 region: CASSSPDGAGEIQYF. CDR3 in DNA: TGTGCCAGCAGCTCCCCCGACGGGGCTGGGGAGATCCAGTACTTC.